This T cell receptor (beta chain) emerged from a study of blood T cell repertoires in COVID-19. Study details: Both acute and convalescent COVID-19 samples were obtained from the United States, Italy and Spain. The cDNA or gDNA used as material had been derived from T cells, B-cell-depleted T cells, or PBMCs.

In the study's own analysis: Reference gene primer amplification gave estimated nucleated cell counts. Method: immunoSEQ multiplex PCR; TCRdb's copy keeps in-frame clones and lacks some. That table gives V, J and clone size, and the DNA gave D and trimming. This sample carries 200,000 to 250,000 clones, around 84% of them seen once, and the ten largest clones take roughly 5.3%. The CDR3 covers 13 residues. V lost 1 base, J lost 5 bases, and 8 bases lay in between. Germline V gene sequence: CDR1 PRHDT, CDR2 FYEKMQ (reference sequence). Sequenced: peripheral blood. The sequence was obtained from a woman aged 55-69 years who had recovered from COVID-19. V is TRBV13 and J is TRBJ1-1; D unclear. The CDR3 sequence is CASSLAAGTEAFF. The CDR3 DNA sequence: TGTGCCAGCAGCTTAGCCGCGGGGACTGAAGCTTTCTTT.